The 2 T cell receptor beta chains below all came from one sample that was sequenced in a study of cytomegalovirus exposure and HLA in healthy donors (TCRdb year 2017). Preparation of the library involved the immunoSEQ multiplex PCR assay. For the multiplex PCR, a mixture combining 60 forward primers for TCR Vbeta segments and 13 reverse primers for TCR Jbeta segments was used. TCRdb holds this immuneACCESS table with in-frame rearrangements only. Some clones are missing; in checked studies, unresolved V genes explain under half, and the rest has no known cause. The table for this sample lists 95,000 to 150,000 clones; 65% to 80% of them were counted only once. Around 3.6% of the sample is in the top ten clones. Sequenced: PBMCs. All receptors come from a man aged 25 to 40 in good health and CMV-seronegative.

The rearrangement joins TRBV10-3 to TRBJ1-2, with TRBD1 as a possible D gene (5 bases). Germline V gene sequence: CDR1 ENHRY, CDR2 SYGVKD. The CDR3 loop spans 12 amino acids. Trimming left V 6 bases short and J 4 bases short, with 9 bases between. In DNA, the CDR3 is TGTGCCATCAGGCAGGGTGGCTATGGCTACACCTTC. Its translation: CAIRQGGYGYTF.

The chain carries TRBV19 and TRBJ1-1; a possible D gene is TRBD1 (6 bases). Trimming cost V 3 bases and J 5 bases, with 25 bases left between them. The CDR3 loop spans 18 amino acids. Germline lookup yields CDR1 LNHDA and CDR2 SQIVND (reference sequence). CDR3 DNA: TGTGCCAGTAGTATCGCGGGGGCCAGACTAGGCTACGATACTGAAGCTTTCTTT. This translates into CASSIAGARLGYDTEAFF.